Each of the 9 T cell receptor beta chains below was sequenced from the same sample in a study of T cell responses to AZD1222 COVID-19 vaccine. Clones were read by immunoSEQ multiplex PCR, and TCRdb kept only the in-frame ones, dropping some. Counted here are approximately 150,000 clones, about 86% occurring once; the ten biggest clones make up less than 6%. The sequenced sample was peripheral blood, obtained 28 days after the second AZD1222 dose. The receptors shown here come from an adult who received the AZD1222 COVID-19 vaccine.

To note about this clone: Mismatch with germline at one junction end may stem from a read error. The V gene is TRBV5-4, the J gene TRBJ2-7; 11 bases align to TRBD2. Germline lookup yields CDR1 SGHNT and CDR2 YYREEE (reference sequence). This CDR3 has 11 amino acids. CDR3 coding DNA: TGTGCCAGCAGCTTATTGGGACTAGCGGTGTTC. This sequence encodes CASSLLGLAVF.

The chain links TRBV30 to TRBJ2-1; D may be TRBD1 or TRBD2 (5 bases each). The CDR3 totals 16 residues. The germline CDR1 and CDR2 sequences are GTSNPN and SVGIG (reference sequence). V was trimmed by 2 bases and J by 4 bases, leaving 18 bases between them. The CDR3 spells CAWSLWRGDSYNEQFF. In DNA form, the CDR3 reads TGTGCCTGGAGTCTATGGCGAGGGGATTCGTACAATGAGCAGTTCTTC.

V usage is TRBV5-4 and J usage is TRBJ2-7; D is perhaps TRBD1 (6 bases). The CDR3 has 16 amino acids. Germline CDR1 is SGHNT and CDR2 is YYREEE (reference sequence). V lost 1 base and J lost 6, with 20 bases in between. The CDR3 DNA follows: TGTGCCAGCAGCTTGTGGGGGAGACAGGTTGCAGGCGAGCAGTACTTC. This codes for CASSLWGRQVAGEQYF.

This chain connects TRBV9 to TRBJ2-2; TRBD2 aligns across 12 bases. Unmatched junction bases numbered 7, after V lost 4 bases and J lost 3 bases. This CDR3 has 17 amino acids. Germline assignment: CDR1 SGDLS and CDR2 YYNGEE. The CDR3 protein is CASSSGLAGGYTGELFF. The CDR3 DNA follows: TGTGCCAGCAGCTCGGGGCTAGCGGGGGGGTACACCGGGGAGCTGTTTTTT.

This clone was seen just once. This sample includes further DNA sequences coding for the same CDR3. The V gene is TRBV7-9, the J gene TRBJ1-1, with D hard to call. The CDR3 has 12 amino acids. Germline loops: CDR1 SEHNR, CDR2 FQNEAQ (reference sequence). V lost 1 base to trimming and J lost 11 bases, with 11 bases between them. The CDR3 here is CASSLVSTVAFF. Here the CDR3 DNA reads TGTGCCAGCAGCTTAGTTTCCACTGTGGCTTTCTTT.

The chain links TRBV5-1 to TRBJ1-1, with 8 bases fitting TRBD1. The CDR3 totals 13 residues. The germline gives CDR1 SGHRS, CDR2 YFSETQ. With 5 bases clipped from V and 2 bases from J, the junction kept 2 bases outside the gene matches. The CDR3 reads CASRDRDNTEAFF. The CDR3 DNA reads as TGCGCCAGCAGGGACAGGGATAACACTGAAGCTTTCTTT. The variable domain in full, with the rest retrieved from reference TRBV5-1 and TRBJ1-1, is KAGVTQTPRYLIKTRGQQVTLSCSPISGHRSVSWYQQTPGQGLQFLFEYFSETQRNKGNFPGRFSGRQFSNSRSEMNVSTLELGDSALYLCASRDRDNTEAFFGQGTRLTVV.

This clone is labeled as medium-sized. This chain joins TRBV6-4 and TRBJ2-3; D is undetermined. V was trimmed by 2 bases and J by 0 bases, leaving 9 bases between them. This CDR3 is 15 amino acids long. The V gene's germline CDR1 is MRHNA and CDR2 SNTAGT. As DNA, the CDR3 is TGTGCCAGCAGTGACGTTTTGGGCAGCACAGATACGCAGTATTTT. It is translated as CASSDVLGSTDTQYF.

The rearrangement joins TRBV18 to TRBJ1-4; D unclear. The germline V gene has CDR1 KGHSH and CDR2 LQKENI. The CDR3 sequence is 15 residues long. V lost 0 bases and J 5 bases, leaving 10 bases between the germline ends. The CDR3 DNA reads TGTGCCAGCTCACCACCGGGATACCCAAATGAAAAACTGTTTTTT. This codes for CASSPPGYPNEKLFF.

The gene calls are TRBV5-4 and TRBJ2-3, with 9 bases matching TRBD2. Trimming cost V 1 base and J 6 bases; bases outside gene matches: 9. CDR1 is SGHNT and CDR2 is YYREEE in the germline V gene (reference sequence). The CDR3 extends over 16 amino acids. This CDR3 reads CASSLIAGGPGDTQYF. The CDR3 DNA sequence: TGTGCCAGCAGCTTGATTGCGGGAGGGCCCGGGGATACGCAGTATTTT.